A selection of T cell receptor beta chains follows, all from one sample in a study of regulatory T cells in long-lasting Graves disease. MiXCR, run by TCRdb on the multiplex PCR reads, gives a single entry per CDR3 protein. Of fewer than 650,000 distinct CDR3 sequences listed, around 15% are singletons. These sequences were also reported in another study, on T cells in Graves' hyperthyroidism and ophthalmopathy.

This specimen consisted of peripheral blood mononuclear cells (PBMCs), obtained at new diagnosis, from a patient treated with antithyroid drugs. The receptor set was obtained from a woman in her thirties with Graves disease. Both conserved end residues are part of each CDR3. A D gene is named only where the DNA matches it firmly. Clone size is not always given. Where it is, it says once, few, many or a class for expanded clones.

V,length,D,size,J,DNA,CDR3
TRBV7-8,17,-,many,TRBJ1-4,TGTGCCAGCAGCTTAGGCAGGGCTCTAGCAACTAATGAAAAACTGTTTTTT,CASSLGRALATNEKLFF
TRBV12-5,14,-,-,TRBJ2-2,TGTGCTAGTGGTTTGGGATTAGGAAGCGGGGAGCTGTTTTTT,CASGLGLGSGELFF
TRBV6-5,16,-,few,TRBJ2-3,TGTGCCAGCAGTTCAGGACAGATAGCTAGCACAGATACGCAGTATTTT,CASSSGQIASTDTQYF
TRBV6-1,13,-,-,TRBJ1-5,TGTGCCACCAGTCGGGGAGACAATCAGCCCCAGCATTTT,CATSRGDNQPQHF
TRBV5-1,15,TRBD1,many,TRBJ1-2,TGCGCCAGCAGCCCTGGACAGGATTTCTTCTGGGGCTACACCTTC,CASSPGQDFFWGYTF
TRBV6-5,15,-,many,TRBJ1-2,TGTGCCAGCAGTTACAGCAGGGGCGGTAACTATGGCTACACCTTC,CASSYSRGGNYGYTF
TRBV7-9,14,TRBD1,few,TRBJ2-2,TGTGCCAGCAGCGGACAGGCAAGTGCCGGGGAGCTGTTTTTT,CASSGQASAGELFF
TRBV5-1,16,TRBD2,-,TRBJ2-7,TGCGCCAGCAGCTTGTCCGCGGGAGTGTTTACCTACGAGCAGTACTTC,CASSLSAGVFTYEQYF
TRBV29-1,12,TRBD1,few,TRBJ1-1,TGCAGCGCCGGACAGGGGTTCGGTGAAGCTTTCTTT,CSAGQGFGEAFF
TRBV6-2/TRBV6-3,14,-,few,TRBJ2-3,TGTGCCAGCAGTTACTCGGGCCTCCAAGATACGCAGTATTTT,CASSYSGLQDTQYF
TRBV11-2,16,-,many,TRBJ2-3,TGTGCCAGCAGCTTACTCGACCAAGTCCCGCGCCATACGCAGTATTTT,CASSLLDQVPRHTQYF
TRBV9,16,-,few,TRBJ1-6,TGTGCCAGCAGCGTACTCCGGGACCTAGGCAATTCACCCCTCCACTTT,CASSVLRDLGNSPLHF
TRBV6-1,14,-,many,TRBJ1-2,TGTGCCAGCAGACGAGACCCCACATACCAGGGCTACACCTTC,CASRRDPTYQGYTF
TRBV20-1,16,-,-,TRBJ1-1,TGCAGTGCTAGTATTTCACAGGTCACCTCGTTTCCTGAAGCTTTCTTT,CSASISQVTSFPEAFF
TRBV9,17,TRBD2,-,TRBJ2-1,TGTGCCAGCAGCGCTGGTCGGGGACTAGCGGCCCTCAATGAGCAGTTCTTC,CASSAGRGLAALNEQFF
TRBV6-2/TRBV6-3,15,-,many,TRBJ2-3,TGTGCCAGCAGTTACAGGGGTGCAAGCACAGATACGCAGTATTTT,CASSYRGASTDTQYF
TRBV7-3,13,-,many,TRBJ1-5,TGTGCCAGCAGCTTAACGGTTGATCAGCCCCAGCATTTT,CASSLTVDQPQHF
TRBV24-1,16,-,many,TRBJ1-2,TGTGCCACCAGTGATTTGCCTACGACAGTCAACTATGGCTACACCTTC,CATSDLPTTVNYGYTF
TRBV16,13,TRBD1,few,TRBJ1-1,TGTGCCAGCAGCCGCAACAGGGGCACTGAAGCTTTCTTT,CASSRNRGTEAFF
TRBV11-2,14,-,-,TRBJ2-1,TGTGCCAGCAGCTCCTTTTTTCAAAACAATGAGCAGTTCTTC,CASSSFFQNNEQFF
TRBV28,12,-,many,TRBJ2-7,TGTGCCAGCAGTTCCATGTACTACGGGCAGTACTTC,CASSSMYYGQYF
TRBV30,12,-,few,TRBJ1-2,TGTGCCTGGAGTGTACAAGGTAGTGGCTACACCTTC,CAWSVQGSGYTF
TRBV3-1,15,-,many,TRBJ1-3,TGTGCCAGCAGCCAGGGACCGAACTCTGGAAACACCATATATTTT,CASSQGPNSGNTIYF
TRBV28,15,TRBD1,many,TRBJ2-6,TGTGCCAGCAGGCCACAGGGGGCTGGGGCCAACGTCCTGACTTTC,CASRPQGAGANVLTF
TRBV24-1,13,TRBD2,-,TRBJ2-7,TGTGCCACACAGCGGACTAGCGGCTACGAGCAGTACTTC,CATQRTSGYEQYF
TRBV28,15,-,many,TRBJ1-5,TGTGCCAGCAGTTCGAGAGACATCGCTAATCAGCCCCAGCATTTT,CASSSRDIANQPQHF
TRBV5-1,14,-,-,TRBJ1-4,TGCGCCACTAGAGCGGACGGAAGTAATGAAAAACTGTTTTTT,CATRADGSNEKLFF
TRBV5-1,14,-,few,TRBJ2-3,TGCGCCAGCAGCCTCGGACAGATTCGAGATACGCAGTATTTT,CASSLGQIRDTQYF
TRBV6-1,15,TRBD2,-,TRBJ2-5,TGTGCCAGCAGACCGGGACTAGCGGGAACAGAGACCCAGTACTTC,CASRPGLAGTETQYF
TRBV27,14,-,many,TRBJ2-7,TGTGCCAGCAGTTTATTTAGGGGGTTTTACGAGCAGTACTTC,CASSLFRGFYEQYF
TRBV15,14,-,many,TRBJ1-5,TGTGCCACCAGCAGTACAGGGTTAAATCAGCCCCAGCATTTT,CATSSTGLNQPQHF
TRBV13,14,-,-,TRBJ2-2,TGTGCCAGCAGCTTGTCCCAACCCCCCGGGGAGCTGTTTTTT,CASSLSQPPGELFF
TRBV7-9,13,-,-,TRBJ2-3,TGTGCCAGCAGCTCGACAGGTGTAGATACGCAGTATTTT,CASSSTGVDTQYF
TRBV19,13,-,few,TRBJ1-1,TGTGCCACCGGGTGGTTGGGGAACACTGAAGCTTTCTTT,CATGWLGNTEAFF
TRBV19,15,-,-,TRBJ2-1,TGTGCCAGTAGTCCCCTGGACTTGGCCTACAATGAGCAGTTCTTC,CASSPLDLAYNEQFF
TRBV30,12,-,-,TRBJ2-7,TGTGCCTGGTCTGCAGGCTCCTACGAGCAGTACTTC,CAWSAGSYEQYF
TRBV20-1,12,-,-,TRBJ2-7,TGCAGTGCTAGAGACCTCCCCCGGGAGCAGTACTTC,CSARDLPREQYF
TRBV28,14,-,few,TRBJ2-3,TGTGCCAGCACCCTCGTAGTCGGCACAGATACGCAGTATTTT,CASTLVVGTDTQYF
TRBV28,17,TRBD1,few,TRBJ1-5,TGTGCCAGCAGTTCACTTAGACAGGGCGAGGGCAATCAGCCCCAGCATTTT,CASSSLRQGEGNQPQHF
TRBV13,13,-,many,TRBJ2-1,TGTGCCAGCAGTAATACAGGGAACAATGAGCAGTTCTTC,CASSNTGNNEQFF
TRBV28,14,TRBD1,few,TRBJ1-1,TGTGCCAGCAGTGGGTGGGGACAGGGGACTGAAGCTTTCTTT,CASSGWGQGTEAFF
TRBV5-5,16,-,few,TRBJ2-5,TGTGCCAGCAGCCCAGGTGGGGCCACGAACCAAGAGACCCAGTACTTC,CASSPGGATNQETQYF
TRBV6-2/TRBV6-3,12,-,many,TRBJ2-2,TGTGCCAGCAGTTACGAGACCGGGGAGCTGTTTTTT,CASSYETGELFF
TRBV5-1,13,-,few,TRBJ1-2,TGCGCCAGCAGCTTGGATGTGGGGTATGGCTACACCTTC,CASSLDVGYGYTF
TRBV18,14,-,few,TRBJ2-7,TGTGCCAGCTCATCCGCCAATTCACTCTACGAGCAGTACTTC,CASSSANSLYEQYF
TRBV7-9,17,TRBD2,-,TRBJ2-1,TGTGCCAGCAGCTTAGGCAGGATTAGGGATGCTAGCGGTGAGCAGTTCTTC,CASSLGRIRDASGEQFF
TRBV27,14,TRBD2,many,TRBJ2-1,TGTGCCAGCAGGCTGACTAGCGATAGGAATGAGCAGTTCTTC,CASRLTSDRNEQFF
TRBV27,16,TRBD1,few,TRBJ1-6,TGTGCCAGCAAATCGTTGGACAGGAATTATAATTCACCCCTCCACTTT,CASKSLDRNYNSPLHF
TRBV20-1,15,-,-,TRBJ2-5,TGCAGTGCTCCAACAAACAGGGCTAAGCAAGAGACCCAGTACTTC,CSAPTNRAKQETQYF
TRBV18,13,-,many,TRBJ2-3,TGTGCCAGCAGCCAGACTAGCACAGATACGCAGTATTTT,CASSQTSTDTQYF
TRBV24-1,15,-,few,TRBJ1-5,TGTGCCACCAGTGATCCGGTTGTTAGCAATCAGCCCCAGCATTTT,CATSDPVVSNQPQHF
TRBV19,15,-,few,TRBJ1-1,TGTGCCAGTAGGCTTCCAATTCTCGGGGCAACTGAAGCTTTCTTT,CASRLPILGATEAFF
TRBV27,11,-,-,TRBJ2-4,TGTGCCAGCGGCGGGGGCAGGCAGCTCGACTTC,CASGGGRQLDF
TRBV28,13,-,-,TRBJ2-1,TGTGCCAGCAGTGCGCCCGCGGCGAATGGGCAGTTCTTC,CASSAPAANGQFF
TRBV2,17,-,-,TRBJ2-5,TGTGCCAGCAGTGACGGTTCTCGGAGGGCCCCACAAGAGACCCGGTACTTC,CASSDGSRRAPQETRYF
TRBV6-4,16,-,few,TRBJ1-5,TGTGCCAGCAGTGAACCAACAGGGATTAGCAATCAGCCCCAGCATTTT,CASSEPTGISNQPQHF
TRBV29-1,11,-,many,TRBJ1-2,TGCAGCGGTCAGTTGTCGCATGGCTACACCTTC,CSGQLSHGYTF